Listed below are T cell receptor beta chains from one sample, sequenced in a study of T cell responses to AZD1222 COVID-19 vaccine. Some clones are missing from TCRdb's copy, which holds only in-frame ones; the method was immunoSEQ multiplex PCR. This repertoire shows some 130,000 clones, 88% found once; its top ten account for approximately 8%. Sequences were derived from peripheral blood, sampled on day 0 of AZD1222 vaccination. Source of these receptors: an adult in good health. CDR3s include the opening cysteine and the closing phenylalanine or tryptophan. A D gene is named only where the DNA matches it firmly. Some rows have no size entry. The others give once, few or many, or a class for an expanded clone.

TRBV19	TRBJ2-7	TRBD2	NA	TGTGCCAGTAGTCGAAGTAGCGGGGGTTCCCCCTACGAGCAGTACTTC	CASSRSSGGSPYEQYF
TRBV10-1	TRBJ2-7	NA	NA	TGCGCCAGCAGTGACCCGGGAAGTGGCGCCTACGAGCAGTACTTC	CASSDPGSGAYEQYF
TRBV9	TRBJ2-7	NA	NA	TGTGCCAGCAGCGTTTCCCTGGGGGTCTACGAGCAGTACTTC	CASSVSLGVYEQYF
TRBV12-3/TRBV12-4	TRBJ1-2	NA	NA	TGTGCCAGCAGCCTCCCTCCGGTTCATGGCTACACCTTC	CASSLPPVHGYTF
TRBV6-1	TRBJ1-3	NA	few	TGTGCCAGCAGTGCCTTAGACAGAGACTCTGGAAACACCATATATTTT	CASSALDRDSGNTIYF
TRBV7-9	TRBJ2-4	TRBD1	NA	TGTGCCAGCAGCCAAGGACAGGGTTTAGCCAAAAACATTCAGTACTTC	CASSQGQGLAKNIQYF
TRBV7-2	TRBJ2-7	TRBD2	NA	TGTGCCAGCAGCTTAGCGGCCCCCGGAGCGGGAGAAGCGGGGCAGTACTTC	CASSLAAPGAGEAGQYF
TRBV2	TRBJ1-5	NA	NA	TGTGCCAGCAGCGACCACAGACTGCAGCCCCAGCATTTT	CASSDHRLQPQHF
TRBV3-1/TRBV3-2	TRBJ2-1	NA	once	TGTGCCAGCAGCCAAGGACGAGTATCTGAGCAGTTCTTC	CASSQGRVSEQFF
TRBV9	TRBJ1-2	NA	NA	TGTGCCAGCAGCGTAGGCGTCTATGGCTACACCTTC	CASSVGVYGYTF
TRBV7-2	TRBJ2-7	TRBD2	NA	TGTGCCAGCAGCTGGCCGGGACTAGCGTCGTCCGGCGAGCAGTACTTC	CASSWPGLASSGEQYF
TRBV5-4	TRBJ1-4	NA	NA	TGTGCCAGCAGCGTCGGTGGACAGAAGTCTAATGAAAAACTGTTTTTT	CASSVGGQKSNEKLFF
TRBV24-1	TRBJ2-3	NA	NA	TGTGCCACCAGTGTATCTACCACAGATACGCAGTATTTT	CATSVSTTDTQYF
TRBV4-1	TRBJ1-4	NA	NA	TGCGCCAGCAGCCAAGACTTAAGTCCCGAGCGGGTGGAAAAACTGTTTTTT	CASSQDLSPERVEKLFF
TRBV27	TRBJ2-6	TRBD1	NA	TGTGCCAGCAGGAGGACAGGGGGCAAACCGGGGGCCAACGTCCTGACTTTC	CASRRTGGKPGANVLTF
TRBV11-3	TRBJ2-1	TRBD2	NA	TGTGCCAGCAGCTTTATATCTAGCGGTACCTACAATGAGCAGTTCTTC	CASSFISSGTYNEQFF
TRBV12-5	TRBJ1-2	TRBD1	NA	TGTGCTAGTGGTGCCGGGACAGGGAGTGGCTACACCTTC	CASGAGTGSGYTF
TRBV19	TRBJ1-1	NA	once	TGTGCCAGTTGTCCAGGAATGAACACTGAAGCTTTCTTT	CASCPGMNTEAFF
TRBV5-1	TRBJ1-2	NA	NA	TGCGCCAGCAGCTTTACCCTTGTAACCTCGGGAGGCTACACCTTC	CASSFTLVTSGGYTF
TRBV6-2/TRBV6-3	TRBJ1-1	NA	few	TGTGCCAGCAGTTACTATGGACAGTCGAACACTGAAGCTTTCTTT	CASSYYGQSNTEAFF
TRBV28	TRBJ1-5	NA	NA	TGTGCCAGCAGGACAGGAAGTTGGAATCAGCCCCAGCATTTT	CASRTGSWNQPQHF
TRBV21-1	TRBJ2-7	NA	NA	TGTGCCAGCACCTGGACTAGCGGAATTAACGAGCAGTACTTC	CASTWTSGINEQYF
TRBV5-1	TRBJ2-5	NA	NA	TGCGCCAGCAGCTTGGGTCCAGGGGAAGAGACCCAGTACTTC	CASSLGPGEETQYF
TRBV19	TRBJ1-2	TRBD1	NA	TGTGCCAGTAGTATAGGGCAGGGGGCCCGAGGCTACACCTTC	CASSIGQGARGYTF
TRBV7-8	TRBJ2-1	NA	NA	TGTGCCAGCAGCTCTGGAAGTACGACAACCCATGAGCAGTTCTTC	CASSSGSTTTHEQFF
TRBV29-1	TRBJ2-7	NA	NA	TGCAGCGTGAGGGGCCGGGACATGGCCTACGAGCAGTACTTC	CSVRGRDMAYEQYF
TRBV6-2/TRBV6-3	TRBJ1-4	NA	NA	TGTGCCAGCAGCCCCCCGGACACCCCAGAAAAACTGTTTTTT	CASSPPDTPEKLFF
TRBV7-8	TRBJ2-7	NA	NA	TGTGCCAGCAGCCGAGCAGGACTACCTACCTACGAGCAGTACTTC	CASSRAGLPTYEQYF
TRBV5-4	TRBJ2-5	TRBD2	NA	TGTGCCAGCAGTTTGTTAGCGGGGGGAGAAGAGACCCAGTACTTC	CASSLLAGGEETQYF
TRBV3-1/TRBV3-2	TRBJ1-5	NA	NA	TGTGCCAGCAGCAAACAGATTTCTCAGCCCCAGCATTTT	CASSKQISQPQHF
TRBV19	TRBJ1-5	NA	NA	TGTGCCAGTAGTGCCAGGGACGGTAGCAATCAGCCCCAGCATTTT	CASSARDGSNQPQHF
TRBV7-2	TRBJ1-1	TRBD1	NA	TGTGCCAGCAGCTACGGACAGGGGGCTTTTTACACTGAAGCTTTCTTT	CASSYGQGAFYTEAFF
TRBV7-9	TRBJ2-1	TRBD2	NA	TGTGCCAGCAGCTTACCCCCCAGACTAGCGGGGTTGAGGAATGAGCAGTTCTTC	CASSLPPRLAGLRNEQFF
TRBV18	TRBJ2-1	TRBD2	NA	TGTGCCAGCTCACCACTAGCGGGAGTGACCTACAATGAGCAGTTCTTC	CASSPLAGVTYNEQFF
TRBV4-3	TRBJ2-7	TRBD2	NA	TGCGCCAGCAGCCAAGATACTAGCGACTACGAGCAGTACTTC	CASSQDTSDYEQYF
TRBV11-3	TRBJ2-7	NA	NA	TGTGCCAGCAGCTCCGGAACTGGGGGAGGCGAGCAGTACTTC	CASSSGTGGGEQYF
TRBV30	TRBJ2-5	TRBD1	NA	TGTGCCTGGAGTGTAAAGGGGGCGGAGACCCAGTACTTC	CAWSVKGAETQYF
TRBV19	TRBJ2-1	NA	NA	TGTGCCAGTAGTATCGACGGGGATTCCTACAATGAGCAGTTCTTC	CASSIDGDSYNEQFF
TRBV7-9	TRBJ2-7	NA	NA	TGTGCCAGCTATGAGACAGGACCTTTC	CASYETGPF
TRBV16	TRBJ1-1	NA	NA	TGTGCCAGCAGCCAATTTAACAGTAACACTGAAGCTTTCTTT	CASSQFNSNTEAFF
TRBV5-1	TRBJ2-3	NA	NA	TGCGCCAGCAGCAAGAACGCCGCCACAGATACGCAGTATTTT	CASSKNAATDTQYF
TRBV24-1	TRBJ2-3	NA	NA	TGTGCCACCGGTAGGGAGAAGGATACGCAGTATTTT	CATGREKDTQYF
TRBV7-2	TRBJ2-1	TRBD2	NA	TGTGCCAGCAGCTTAGGTCCAGCGGGAGGGCCGTACAATGAGCAGTTCTTC	CASSLGPAGGPYNEQFF
TRBV12-2	TRBJ2-5	NA	NA	TGTGCAAGTCGCTTAGGCTCCCTTAGCAGAGAGACCCAGTACTTC	CASRLGSLSRETQYF